Each of the 9 T cell receptor beta chains below was sequenced from the same sample in a study of post-analysis software for immune sequencing data. These TCRs' antigens remain unknown. Prepared TCR beta cDNA libraries contained unique molecular identifiers. Each CDR3 protein is one row after TCRdb ran MiXCR on the PCR reads. The table has roughly 800,000 distinct CDR3 sequences, around 45% seen once; the top ten hold 4% to 5%. Notes on the study in general: About 5 TRBV segments were more frequent in patients than controls; TRBV5-6, TRBV5-1 and TRBV20-1 belonged to this group.

Specimen: blood. The receptors were sampled from a girl aged 5-17 years with multiple sclerosis.

The DNA for the CDR3 is TGTGCCAGCAGCCAAGATCTGGTAACTGAGCAGTTCTTC. Its protein product is CASSQDLVTEQFF. This chain links TRBV14 with TRBJ2-1; D uncertain. Germline V CDR1 and CDR2: SGHDN, FVKESK. The CDR3 consists of 13 residues. The ends were cut back, 0 bases at V and 9 bases at J, with 9 bases in the middle.

This clonotype has more than one count but fewer than ten. V gene TRBV29-1 combines with J gene TRBJ2-7; D not resolved. Germline lookup yields CDR1 SQVTM and CDR2 ANQGSEA. Trimming shortened V by 7 bases and J by 4 bases, and 17 bases separated the two germline ends. CDR3 size: 13 residues. CDR3 coding DNA: TGCAGCGCTATGGAAGACACGCGTTACGAGCAGTACTTC. As protein: CSAMEDTRYEQYF.

This clonotype was recorded a few times. V gene TRBV6-5 combines with J gene TRBJ1-1, with 7 nucleotides matching TRBD1. V dropped 5 bases and J dropped 5; count of bases not matched to a gene: 8. The CDR3 consists of 14 residues. CDR1 MNHEY and CDR2 SVGAGI come from the germline V gene. For the CDR3, the DNA is TGTGCCAGCAGTCCTGGAAACAGGGGAACTGAAGCTTTCTTT. Translated: CASSPGNRGTEAFF.

There are a few counts of this clonotype. The chain links TRBV6-5 to TRBJ1-2; TRBD1 matches 7 bases. There are 14 residues in the CDR3. V lost 2 bases and J lost 8; bases outside the gene matches: 8. CDR1 MNHEY and CDR2 SVGAGI come from the germline V gene. CDR3 residues: CASSYRQGIGGYTF. For the CDR3, the DNA is TGTGCCAGCAGTTACCGACAGGGTATTGGAGGCTACACCTTC.

This clonotype was recorded many times. The chain joins TRBV20-1 to TRBJ2-1; D is possibly TRBD1 or TRBD2 (5 bases each). The germline V gene has CDR1 DFQATT and CDR2 SNEGSKA (reference sequence). The CDR3 spans 13 residues. V lost 0 bases, J lost 13 bases, and 16 bases lay in between. In DNA form, the CDR3 reads TGCAGTGCTAGAGATCTTGGGGGACCCAGTCAGTTCTTC. It translates to CSARDLGGPSQFF.

This clonotype has a handful of counts. The V and J genes are TRBV4-1 and TRBJ2-5; the D gene is possibly TRBD1 (6 bases). Germline V gene data show CDR1 as MGHRA and CDR2 as YSYEKL. Trimming took 0 bases from V and 7 from J, leaving 21 bases between them. The CDR3 loop spans 17 amino acids. DNA for the CDR3: TGCGCCAGCAGCCAAGATGCGCGACCCAAAGGGGGTGGGACCCAGTACTTC. This sequence encodes CASSQDARPKGGGTQYF.

This sequence joins TRBV4-2 and TRBJ2-3; 7 positions match TRBD2. Germline-derived CDR1 and CDR2 are LGHNA and YNFKEQ. This CDR3 has 14 residues. V gave up 3 bases and J gave up 4 bases; unmatched junction bases: 4. CDR3 sequence: CASSQGLLSDTQYF. In DNA, the CDR3 is TGTGCCAGCAGCCAGGGACTACTCTCAGATACGCAGTATTTT.

DNA for the CDR3: TGTGCCAGCGCCCCCGGGGGCAGGCAGCGCAAAAACATTCAGTACTTC. Amino acids: CASAPGGRQRKNIQYF. The rearrangement links TRBV6-1 to TRBJ2-4; D is possibly TRBD1 or TRBD2 (6 bases each). The CDR3 consists of 16 residues. Germline V gene data show CDR1 as MNHNS and CDR2 as SASEGT. V gave up 8 bases and J gave up 3 bases, with 20 bases separating them.

Only a few counts were recorded for this clonotype. This sequence joins TRBV7-8 and TRBJ1-1, with D unresolved. The V gene's germline CDR1 is SGHVS and CDR2 FQNEAQ. Trimming pared 5 bases from V and 0 bases from J, leaving 10 bases between. The CDR3 loop spans 14 amino acids. CDR3 amino acids: CASSVSIMNTEAFF. CDR3 coding DNA: TGTGCCAGCAGCGTAAGCATTATGAACACTGAAGCTTTCTTT.